The rows below give T cell receptor beta chains drawn from one sample of a study of T-cell memory formation after mild COVID-19. Each CDR3 protein is one row after TCRdb ran MiXCR on the 5' RACE reads. Here the sample spans just under 550,000 distinct CDR3 sequences, roughly 20% being singletons. Sequenced: PBMCs or a T cell subset sorted from them (not recorded which). The receptors derive from an adult woman who had mild COVID-19 (a few samples of this study predate the infection). Cell type and time point are not known. The conserved cysteine and the conserved F or W are not part of the CDR3 here. The order of the fields is D gene, J gene, V gene, CDR3 protein. D genes are given only for firm matches.

d_call: TRBD2
j_call: TRBJ2-3
v_call: TRBV5-1
cdr3_aa: ASSFSDSGRGDTQY

d_call: TRBD1
j_call: TRBJ2-6
v_call: TRBV6-5
cdr3_aa: ASSYSSRQGSGANVLT

d_call: TRBD2
j_call: TRBJ2-7
v_call: TRBV6-5
cdr3_aa: ASSPLREALGEQY

d_call: TRBD2
j_call: TRBJ2-3
v_call: TRBV29-1
cdr3_aa: SVVGGATDTQY

d_call: -
j_call: TRBJ2-3
v_call: TRBV29-1
cdr3_aa: SVGGDTDTQY

d_call: -
j_call: TRBJ2-7
v_call: TRBV30
cdr3_aa: AWTPDGWFREQY

d_call: -
j_call: TRBJ2-3
v_call: TRBV11-2
cdr3_aa: ASSPTQRFTDTQY

d_call: -
j_call: TRBJ2-2
v_call: TRBV12-3/TRBV12-4
cdr3_aa: ASSLGPLLAAGELF

d_call: TRBD1
j_call: TRBJ2-2
v_call: TRBV18
cdr3_aa: ASSPSTGRTGELF

d_call: -
j_call: TRBJ2-5
v_call: TRBV5-6
cdr3_aa: ASSPGTSETQY

d_call: TRBD1
j_call: TRBJ2-1
v_call: TRBV24-1
cdr3_aa: ATSDSGTGRYNEQF

d_call: -
j_call: TRBJ2-5
v_call: TRBV6-5
cdr3_aa: ASSRRDPRRETQY

d_call: -
j_call: TRBJ2-1
v_call: TRBV20-1
cdr3_aa: SASYSYNEQF

d_call: -
j_call: TRBJ2-7
v_call: TRBV29-1
cdr3_aa: SVQSPDSYEQY

d_call: -
j_call: TRBJ2-7
v_call: TRBV29-1
cdr3_aa: SVEVPGSYEQY

d_call: -
j_call: TRBJ2-7
v_call: TRBV15
cdr3_aa: ATSRDDSGTYEQY

d_call: TRBD1
j_call: TRBJ2-6
v_call: TRBV6-5
cdr3_aa: ASRLGTAGANVLT

d_call: -
j_call: TRBJ2-3
v_call: TRBV7-2
cdr3_aa: ASSYRAGASADTQY

d_call: TRBD2
j_call: TRBJ2-2
v_call: TRBV12-3/TRBV12-4
cdr3_aa: ASSFTALAGGPTTGELF

d_call: -
j_call: TRBJ1-1
v_call: TRBV15
cdr3_aa: ATSRETRGTEAF

d_call: TRBD1
j_call: TRBJ2-2
v_call: TRBV6-5
cdr3_aa: ASRGQGNTGELF

d_call: TRBD1
j_call: TRBJ1-1
v_call: TRBV20-1
cdr3_aa: SPRGPRGNTEAF

d_call: -
j_call: TRBJ2-5
v_call: TRBV5-1
cdr3_aa: ASSLQGTETQY

d_call: -
j_call: TRBJ2-3
v_call: TRBV5-4
cdr3_aa: ASRKGTDTQY

d_call: -
j_call: TRBJ2-6
v_call: TRBV21-1
cdr3_aa: ASLMEPGQVHGANVLT

d_call: TRBD1
j_call: TRBJ1-3
v_call: TRBV5-1
cdr3_aa: ASSFGTDYGNTIY

d_call: -
j_call: TRBJ2-3
v_call: TRBV20-1
cdr3_aa: SARDVGTQY

d_call: -
j_call: TRBJ2-2
v_call: TRBV5-6
cdr3_aa: ASSVGNHNTGELF

d_call: -
j_call: TRBJ1-1
v_call: TRBV14
cdr3_aa: ASSTDLNTEAF

d_call: TRBD1
j_call: TRBJ1-1
v_call: TRBV5-1
cdr3_aa: ASSHGTGVNTEAF

d_call: -
j_call: TRBJ2-1
v_call: TRBV10-2
cdr3_aa: ASSESGQAPYNEQF

d_call: -
j_call: TRBJ2-7
v_call: TRBV7-9
cdr3_aa: ASSRDLTGRNYEQY

d_call: -
j_call: TRBJ2-2
v_call: TRBV24-1
cdr3_aa: ATSDWTDPNTGELF

d_call: TRBD1
j_call: TRBJ2-5
v_call: TRBV29-1
cdr3_aa: SVEDSTGMGQETQY

d_call: -
j_call: TRBJ2-1
v_call: TRBV20-1
cdr3_aa: SASSGPTPIDNEQF

d_call: -
j_call: TRBJ2-7
v_call: TRBV6-1
cdr3_aa: ASSEFGKTAYEQY

d_call: TRBD1
j_call: TRBJ2-7
v_call: TRBV6-2/TRBV6-3
cdr3_aa: ASSFRQGFPYEQY

d_call: -
j_call: TRBJ1-6
v_call: TRBV5-5
cdr3_aa: ATSIAPPTSGYPSPLH

d_call: TRBD2
j_call: TRBJ2-7
v_call: TRBV10-3
cdr3_aa: AISGGSGRHEQY

d_call: -
j_call: TRBJ2-1
v_call: TRBV9
cdr3_aa: ASSVGKGEQF

d_call: TRBD2
j_call: TRBJ2-1
v_call: TRBV12-3/TRBV12-4
cdr3_aa: ASIFGLAGDNEQF

d_call: TRBD1
j_call: TRBJ2-1
v_call: TRBV9
cdr3_aa: ASSASQGAPSYNEQF

d_call: TRBD1
j_call: TRBJ2-1
v_call: TRBV28
cdr3_aa: ASSLSAGTGEDNEQF

d_call: -
j_call: TRBJ2-7
v_call: TRBV15
cdr3_aa: ATSRDRRGYEQY

d_call: -
j_call: TRBJ2-1
v_call: TRBV12-3/TRBV12-4
cdr3_aa: ASSYEGIPYNEQF

d_call: TRBD2
j_call: TRBJ2-7
v_call: TRBV3-1
cdr3_aa: ASSRPGLAPYEQY